A single sample gave rise to the 28 T cell receptor beta chains below, sequenced in a study of PD-L1 blockade in urothelial cancer. Data came from immunoSEQ multiplex PCR; TCRdb stores just in-frame clones and leaves some out. The sample records roughly 16,000 clones, about 90% being singletons. Source: PBMCs, taken around atezolizumab (anti-PD-L1) treatment. These receptors were taken from a man aged 45 to 65 with urothelial cancer.

The table lists this clone with a count of one. The chain has TRBV6-1 and TRBJ1-5, with 9 bases identical to TRBD1. Germline lookup yields CDR1 MNHNS and CDR2 SASEGT. CDR3 length: 14 residues. With V trimmed by 5 bases and J by 6 bases, 5 bases remained unmatched. CDR3 protein: CASSSTGGGQPQHF. DNA for the CDR3: TGTGCCAGCAGTTCTACAGGGGGCGGTCAGCCCCAGCATTTT.

The gene calls are TRBV15 and TRBJ2-7, with 8 bases fitting TRBD2. V lost 5 bases, J lost 1 base, and 4 bases stayed unmatched. Per germline, CDR1 LNHNV and CDR2 YYDKDF (reference sequence). This CDR3 contains 14 residues. The CDR3 DNA follows: TGTGCCACCAGCCGGCTAGCGGGTTCCTACGAGCAGTACTTC. It translates to CATSRLAGSYEQYF.

The chain couples TRBV6-5 to TRBJ2-1; 10 bases are a match to TRBD2. Germline V gene sequence: CDR1 MNHEY, CDR2 SVGAGI. The CDR3 sequence is 16 residues long. J lost 1 base, V lost 2 bases, and 2 bases had no gene match. The CDR3: CASSYTSGVSYNEQFF. The CDR3 nucleotides read TGTGCCAGCAGTTACACTAGCGGGGTGTCCTACAATGAGCAGTTCTTC.

The chain recombines TRBV18 with TRBJ1-2; 10 positions agree with TRBD1. This CDR3 region has 17 residues. Germline assignment: CDR1 KGHSH and CDR2 LQKENI. Unmatched junction bases numbered 10, after V lost 2 bases and J lost 4 bases. For the CDR3, the DNA is TGTGCCAGCTCACCATTGGGCCCGGGACAGGGGCGCTATGGCTACACCTTC. It is translated as CASSPLGPGQGRYGYTF.

The chain combines TRBV5-4 with TRBJ1-1, with 9 positions matching TRBD1. The V gene's germline CDR1 is SGHNT and CDR2 YYREEE (reference sequence). The V segment lost 5 bases and the J segment 3 bases; nucleotides outside the gene matches: 5. The CDR3 is 14 residues long. The DNA of the CDR3 is TGTGCCAGCAGGTACAGGGGGCAAGACACTGAAGCTTTCTTT. It specifies CASRYRGQDTEAFF.

The chain has TRBV7-8 and TRBJ2-7; 9 bases are a match to TRBD2. J lost 2 bases, V lost 4 bases, and 12 bases had no gene match. Germline V gene sequence: CDR1 SGHVS, CDR2 FQNEAQ. This CDR3 contains 17 residues. CDR3 in DNA: TGTGCCAGCAGCTCCGCGGGGGGGGGCAGAGTCCCCTACGAGCAGTACTTC. Amino acids: CASSSAGGGRVPYEQYF.

The CDR3 protein is CASRLGYEQYF. CDR3 in DNA: TGTGCCAGCAGACTAGGCTACGAGCAGTACTTC. The chain recombines TRBV6-6 with TRBJ2-7; D might be TRBD2 (5 bases). CDR3 length: 11 amino acids. In germline, CDR1 is MNHNY, CDR2 SVGAGI (reference sequence). Trimming cost V 6 bases and J 3 bases, with 6 bases left between them.

The chain couples TRBV13 to TRBJ1-6; 9 bases agree with TRBD1. Per germline, CDR1 PRHDT and CDR2 FYEKMQ (reference sequence). The V segment lost 4 bases and the J segment 9 bases; nucleotides outside the gene matches: 10. This CDR3 is built from 16 residues. The CDR3 loop is CASSSVQDRGSSPLHF. The DNA of the CDR3 is TGTGCCAGCAGCTCCGTACAGGACAGGGGTAGTTCACCCCTCCACTTT.

V gene TRBV10-1 combines with J gene TRBJ2-3; TRBD2 is a possible D gene (6 bases). The germline V gene encodes CDR1 WNHNN and CDR2 SYGVQD (reference sequence). Trimming took 6 bases from V and 4 from J, leaving 17 bases between them. The CDR3 is 15 residues long. CDR3 loop: CASRTGLGPADTQYF. The CDR3 region has the DNA TGCGCCAGCAGAACGGGACTGGGGCCGGCAGATACGCAGTATTTT.

This sequence joins TRBV11-3 and TRBJ2-2; D gene unclear. The CDR3 has 14 amino acids. With 1 base removed from V and 3 bases from J, the gap between germline ends came to 6 bases. Germline V gene sequence: CDR1 SGHNT, CDR2 YENEEA. The CDR3 spells CASSLGAYTGELFF. In nucleotides, the CDR3 is TGTGCCAGCAGCTTAGGGGCATACACCGGGGAGCTGTTTTTT.

The chain links TRBV6-6 to TRBJ2-7, with 7 bases that match TRBD1. Germline loops: CDR1 MNHNY, CDR2 SVGAGI (reference sequence). There are 15 residues in the CDR3. With 6 bases clipped from V and 3 bases from J, the junction kept 11 bases outside the gene matches. The CDR3 sequence is CASSSTGLGIYEQYF. The DNA of the CDR3 is TGTGCCAGCAGCTCGACAGGGCTCGGGATCTACGAGCAGTACTTC.

This chain uses TRBV7-9 with TRBJ1-1, with 10 bases identical to TRBD1. The CDR3 covers 13 residues. Germline loops: CDR1 SEHNR, CDR2 FQNEAQ (reference sequence). After removal of 6 bases from V and 10 bases from J, the junction contained 8 bases not matched to a gene. As DNA, the CDR3 is TGTGCCAGCAGTCGACAGGGGGCGACGGTAGCTTTCTTT. Encoded protein: CASSRQGATVAFF.

The chain links TRBV9 to TRBJ2-7, with D possibly being TRBD1 (5 bases). V was pared by 0 bases and J by 1 base, with 8 bases between. Germline lookup yields CDR1 SGDLS and CDR2 YYNGEE. This CDR3 contains 14 residues. The CDR3 protein is CASSVDRYSYEQYF. In DNA, the CDR3 is TGTGCCAGCAGCGTAGACAGGTATTCCTACGAGCAGTACTTC.

The chain has TRBV6-5 and TRBJ1-1; D gene unclear. Per germline, CDR1 MNHEY and CDR2 SVGAGI. The CDR3 runs 13 residues. Trimming cost V 6 bases and J 3 bases, with 11 bases left between them. Written as DNA, the CDR3 is TGTGCCAGCAGACCCCTCCAGGACACTGAAGCTTTCTTT. It translates to CASRPLQDTEAFF.

This clone is labeled as medium-sized. This chain uses TRBV19 with TRBJ2-1; TRBD1 aligns across 12 bases. Trimming removed 3 bases from V and 7 bases from J; junction bases left unmatched: 4. The CDR3 has 15 amino acids. In germline, CDR1 is LNHDA, CDR2 SQIVND (reference sequence). CDR3 region: CASSMGQGAWNEQFF. For the CDR3, the DNA is TGTGCCAGTAGTATGGGACAGGGGGCTTGGAATGAGCAGTTCTTC.

This clone showed up just once. The chain carries TRBV18 and TRBJ2-3; 7 bases are a match to TRBD1. Germline CDR1 is KGHSH and CDR2 is LQKENI. V shed 5 bases, J shed 6 bases, and the junction held 5 bases outside the gene matches. The CDR3 has 13 residues. The CDR3 coding sequence is TGTGCCAGCTCAGGGACAGTCGAGGATACGCAGTATTTT. It is translated as CASSGTVEDTQYF.

The chain joins TRBV7-2 to TRBJ2-1; 10 bases fit TRBD2. Looked up from germline, CDR1 is SGHTA and CDR2 is FQGNSA. With V trimmed by 3 bases and J by 8 bases, 4 bases remained unmatched. This CDR3 contains 14 residues. CDR3 region: CASSFGLAADEQFF. The CDR3 nucleotides are TGTGCCAGCAGCTTTGGACTAGCGGCAGATGAGCAGTTCTTC.

This clone was counted once. V gene TRBV5-5 combines with J gene TRBJ2-7; 10 bases line up with TRBD2. CDR3 size: 15 residues. After removal of 5 bases from V and 1 base from J, the junction contained 6 bases not matched to a gene. The germline V gene encodes CDR1 SGHKS and CDR2 YYEKEE (reference sequence). The CDR3 protein is CASRFGLAVSYEQYF. The CDR3 DNA follows: TGTGCCAGCAGGTTCGGACTAGCGGTTTCCTACGAGCAGTACTTC.

The chain is built from TRBV18 and TRBJ2-1, with 10 bases fitting TRBD1. V lost 2 bases to trimming and J lost 4 bases; unmatched junction nucleotides: 5. CDR1 is KGHSH, CDR2 LQKENI, per germline. CDR3 size: 16 residues. The CDR3 DNA reads TGTGCCAGCTCACCAAGGACAGGGGGATTTTACAATGAGCAGTTCTTC. Residues: CASSPRTGGFYNEQFF.

This clone was counted between two and nine times. The chain employs TRBV6-7 and TRBJ2-3, with TRBD1 identical over 7 bases. TRBV6-7 is annotated as an ORF whose role is uncertain. The CDR3 sequence is 16 residues long. V lost 4 bases, J lost 0 bases, and 7 bases stayed unmatched. The CDR3 region has the DNA TGTGCCAGCAGTTCCCGGGACAGCCAAAGCACAGATACGCAGTATTTT. Encoded protein: CASSSRDSQSTDTQYF.

The DNA for the CDR3 is TGTGCCAGCACCCGGAGGCCAAAAGAGACCCAGTACTTC. This gives the protein CASTRRPKETQYF. The chain carries TRBV5-4 and TRBJ2-5; tentative D call: TRBD2 (5 bases). The length of the CDR3 is 13 residues. In germline, CDR1 is SGHNT, CDR2 YYREEE (reference sequence). V was pared by 6 bases and J by 3 bases, with 12 bases between.

This chain connects TRBV7-3 to TRBJ2-5, with no clear D. The CDR3 loop spans 13 amino acids. Germline CDR1 and CDR2: SGHTA and FQGTGA. V was trimmed by 2 bases and J by 2 bases, leaving 6 bases between them. The CDR3 region is CASSLGHQETQYF. CDR3 nucleotide sequence: TGTGCCAGCAGCTTAGGGCATCAAGAGACCCAGTACTTC.

This clone has just one count. V gene TRBV9 combines with J gene TRBJ1-2; 7 nucleotides agree with TRBD1. Germline V gene lookup returns CDR1 SGDLS and CDR2 YYNGEE. V gave up 4 bases and J gave up 4 bases; unmatched junction bases: 10. The CDR3 sequence is 15 residues long. This CDR3 is CASSPGDRVTYGYTF. CDR3 sequence (DNA): TGTGCCAGCAGCCCCGGAGACAGGGTGACCTATGGCTACACCTTC.

V usage is TRBV9 and J usage is TRBJ1-5; D not certain. V was pared by 4 bases and J by 0 bases, with 5 bases between. CDR1 and CDR2 from the germline V gene are SGDLS and YYNGEE. The CDR3 extends over 13 amino acids. The CDR3: CASSRDSNQPQHF. DNA for the CDR3: TGTGCCAGCAGCCGAGATAGCAATCAGCCCCAGCATTTT.

The chain carries TRBV7-2 and TRBJ2-2; 7 nucleotides line up with TRBD2. The CDR3 runs to 14 residues. After removal of 7 bases from V and 10 bases from J, the junction contained 12 bases not matched to a gene. The V gene's germline CDR1 is SGHTA and CDR2 FQGNSA. The CDR3 loop reads CASTAEGREAELFF. The CDR3 nucleotides are TGTGCCAGCACCGCGGAAGGCCGGGAGGCGGAGCTGTTTTTT.

This chain's CDR3 is CASSLAGGGKNEQFF. CDR3 nucleotides: TGTGCCAGCAGCTTAGCGGGGGGGGGCAAAAATGAGCAGTTCTTC. The rearrangement links TRBV7-9 to TRBJ2-1; possible D gene TRBD2, 7 bases. Germline CDR1 reads SEHNR; CDR2 reads FQNEAQ (reference sequence). The CDR3 runs to 15 residues. V was shortened by 0 bases and J by 7 bases, with 13 bases between the two germline ends.

The CDR3 region is CASTPRAGQNYGYTF. The CDR3 DNA sequence: TGTGCCAGCACCCCCAGGGCAGGCCAAAACTATGGCTACACCTTC. The chain links TRBV6-1 to TRBJ1-2, with a tentative D call TRBD1 (5 bases). Trimming took 7 bases from V and 2 from J, leaving 17 bases between them. Germline CDR1 is MNHNS and CDR2 is SASEGT. This CDR3 contains 15 residues.

This chain joins TRBV29-1 and TRBJ1-1, with D maybe TRBD1 (6 bases). The length of the CDR3 is 15 residues. CDR1 and CDR2 from the germline V gene are SQVTM and ANQGSEA. The germline V and J ends were trimmed by 8 bases and 1 base, with 20 bases remaining between them. DNA of the CDR3: TGCAGCCTCAAACTGGGGGGGGCGCGGAACACTGAAGCTTTCTTT. This translates into CSLKLGGARNTEAFF.